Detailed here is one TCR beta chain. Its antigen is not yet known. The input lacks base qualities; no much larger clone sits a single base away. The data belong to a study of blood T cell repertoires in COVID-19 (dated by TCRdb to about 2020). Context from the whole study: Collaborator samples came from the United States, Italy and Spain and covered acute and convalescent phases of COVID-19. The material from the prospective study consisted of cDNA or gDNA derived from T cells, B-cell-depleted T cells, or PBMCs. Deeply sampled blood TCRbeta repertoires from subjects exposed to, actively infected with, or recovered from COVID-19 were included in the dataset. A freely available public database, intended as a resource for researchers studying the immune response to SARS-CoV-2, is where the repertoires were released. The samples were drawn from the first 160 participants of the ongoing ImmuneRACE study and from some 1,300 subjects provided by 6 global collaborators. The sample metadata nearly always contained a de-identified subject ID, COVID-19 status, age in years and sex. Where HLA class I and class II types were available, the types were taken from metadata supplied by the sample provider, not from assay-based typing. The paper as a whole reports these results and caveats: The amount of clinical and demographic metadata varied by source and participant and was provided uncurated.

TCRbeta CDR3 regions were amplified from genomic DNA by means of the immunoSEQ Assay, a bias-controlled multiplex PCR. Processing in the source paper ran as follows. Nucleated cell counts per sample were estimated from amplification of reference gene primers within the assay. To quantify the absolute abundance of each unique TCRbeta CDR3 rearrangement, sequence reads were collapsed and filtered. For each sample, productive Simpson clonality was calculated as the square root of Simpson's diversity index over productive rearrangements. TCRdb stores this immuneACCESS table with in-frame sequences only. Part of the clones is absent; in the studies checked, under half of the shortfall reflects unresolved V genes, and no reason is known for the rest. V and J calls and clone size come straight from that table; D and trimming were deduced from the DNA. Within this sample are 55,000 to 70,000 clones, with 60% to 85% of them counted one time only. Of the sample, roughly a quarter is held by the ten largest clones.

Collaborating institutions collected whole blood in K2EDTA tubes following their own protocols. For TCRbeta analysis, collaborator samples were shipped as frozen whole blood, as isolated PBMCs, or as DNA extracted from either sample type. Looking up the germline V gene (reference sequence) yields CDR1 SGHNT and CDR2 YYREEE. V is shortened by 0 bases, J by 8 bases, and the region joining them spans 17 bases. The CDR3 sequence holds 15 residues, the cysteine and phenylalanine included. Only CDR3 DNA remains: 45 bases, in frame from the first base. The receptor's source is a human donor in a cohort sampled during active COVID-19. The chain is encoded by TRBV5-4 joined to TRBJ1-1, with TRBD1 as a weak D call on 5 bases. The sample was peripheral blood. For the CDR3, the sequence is CASSLGSRQGPEAFF. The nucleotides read TGTGCCAGCAGCTTGGGTAGTAGGCAGGGTCCCGAAGCTTTCTTT.